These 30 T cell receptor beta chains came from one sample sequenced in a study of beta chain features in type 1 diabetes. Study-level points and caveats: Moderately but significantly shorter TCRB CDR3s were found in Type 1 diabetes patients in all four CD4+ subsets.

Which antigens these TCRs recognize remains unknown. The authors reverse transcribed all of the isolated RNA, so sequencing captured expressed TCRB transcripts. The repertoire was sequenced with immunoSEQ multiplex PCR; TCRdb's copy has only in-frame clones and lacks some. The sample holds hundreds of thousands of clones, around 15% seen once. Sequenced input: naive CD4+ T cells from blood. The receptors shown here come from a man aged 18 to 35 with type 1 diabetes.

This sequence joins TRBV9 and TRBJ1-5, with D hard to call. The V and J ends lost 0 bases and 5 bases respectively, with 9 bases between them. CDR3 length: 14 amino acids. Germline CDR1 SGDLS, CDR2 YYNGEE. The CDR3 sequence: CASSVGKEDQPQHF. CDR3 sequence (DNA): TGTGCCAGCAGCGTAGGCAAGGAGGATCAGCCCCAGCATTTT.

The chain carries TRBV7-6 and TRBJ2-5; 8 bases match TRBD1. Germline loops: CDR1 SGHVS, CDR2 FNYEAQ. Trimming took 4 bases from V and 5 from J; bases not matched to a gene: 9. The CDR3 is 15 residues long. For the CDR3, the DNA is TGTGCCAGCAGCTCCCGGACAGGGAGCAGGGAGACCCAGTACTTC. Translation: CASSSRTGSRETQYF.

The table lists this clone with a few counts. The CDR3, as DNA: TGTGCCAGCTCACCACCGTCACTAGCGTTGAATGAGCAGTTCTTC. It encodes CASSPPSLALNEQFF. The chain couples TRBV18 to TRBJ2-1; 7 bases map to TRBD2. The CDR3 totals 15 residues. V lost 0 bases and J lost 7; bases outside the gene matches: 6. The V gene's germline CDR1 is KGHSH and CDR2 LQKENI.

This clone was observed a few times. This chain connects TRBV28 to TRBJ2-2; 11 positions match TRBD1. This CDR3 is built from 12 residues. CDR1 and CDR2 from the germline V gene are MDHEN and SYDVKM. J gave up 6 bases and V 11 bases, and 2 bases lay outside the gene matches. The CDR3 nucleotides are TGTGCCGGACAGGGGGCGGCCGGGGAGCTGTTTTTT. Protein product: CAGQGAAGELFF.

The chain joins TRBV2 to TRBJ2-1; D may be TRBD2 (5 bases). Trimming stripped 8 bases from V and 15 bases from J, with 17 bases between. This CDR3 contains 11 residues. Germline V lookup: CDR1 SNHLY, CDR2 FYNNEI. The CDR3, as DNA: TGTGCCAGCCGACGGGCCCCCCGGGGGTTCTTC. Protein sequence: CASRRAPRGFF.

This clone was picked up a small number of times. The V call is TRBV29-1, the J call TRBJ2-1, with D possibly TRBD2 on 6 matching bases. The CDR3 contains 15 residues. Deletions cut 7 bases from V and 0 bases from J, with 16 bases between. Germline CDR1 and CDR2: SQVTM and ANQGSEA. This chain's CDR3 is CSASSDGSSYNEQFF. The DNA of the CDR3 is TGCAGCGCCTCGTCTGACGGGAGCTCCTACAATGAGCAGTTCTTC.

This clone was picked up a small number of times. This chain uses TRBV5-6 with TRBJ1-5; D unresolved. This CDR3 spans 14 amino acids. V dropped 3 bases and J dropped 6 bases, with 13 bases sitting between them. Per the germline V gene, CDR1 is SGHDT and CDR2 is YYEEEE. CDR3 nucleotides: TGTGCCAGCAGCTCGGGCCGGGCGGGTCAGCCCCAGCATTTT. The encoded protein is CASSSGRAGQPQHF.

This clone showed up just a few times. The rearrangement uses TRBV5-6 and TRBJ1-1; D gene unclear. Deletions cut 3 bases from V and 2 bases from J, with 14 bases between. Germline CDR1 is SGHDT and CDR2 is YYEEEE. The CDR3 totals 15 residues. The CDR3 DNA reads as TGTGCCAGCAGCTCCGCGGTAGAAGTCAACACTGAAGCTTTCTTT. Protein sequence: CASSSAVEVNTEAFF.

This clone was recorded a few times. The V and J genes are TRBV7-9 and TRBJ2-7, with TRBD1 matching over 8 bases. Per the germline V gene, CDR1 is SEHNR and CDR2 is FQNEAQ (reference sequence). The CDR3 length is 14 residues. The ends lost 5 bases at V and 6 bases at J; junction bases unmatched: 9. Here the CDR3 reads CASSLGQDLGEQYF. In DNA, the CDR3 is TGTGCCAGCAGCCTGGGACAGGATTTGGGCGAGCAGTACTTC.

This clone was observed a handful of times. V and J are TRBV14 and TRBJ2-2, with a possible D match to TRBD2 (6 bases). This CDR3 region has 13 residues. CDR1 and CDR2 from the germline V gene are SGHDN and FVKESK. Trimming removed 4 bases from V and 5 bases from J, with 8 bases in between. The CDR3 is CASSRGVTGELFF. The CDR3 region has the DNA TGTGCCAGCAGCCGCGGGGTAACCGGGGAGCTGTTTTTT.

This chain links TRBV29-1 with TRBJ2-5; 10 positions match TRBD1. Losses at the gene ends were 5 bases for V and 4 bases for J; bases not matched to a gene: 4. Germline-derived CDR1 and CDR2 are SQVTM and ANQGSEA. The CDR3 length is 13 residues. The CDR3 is CSVSRDRGETQYF. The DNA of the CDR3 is TGCAGCGTTAGCCGGGACAGGGGAGAGACCCAGTACTTC.

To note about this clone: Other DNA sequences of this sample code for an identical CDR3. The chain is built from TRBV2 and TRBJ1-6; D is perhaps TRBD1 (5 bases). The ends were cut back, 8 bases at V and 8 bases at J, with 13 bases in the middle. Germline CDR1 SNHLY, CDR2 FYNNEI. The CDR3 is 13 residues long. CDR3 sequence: CASSDRGDSPLHF. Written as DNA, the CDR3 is TGTGCCAGCTCCGATAGGGGCGATTCACCCCTCCACTTT.

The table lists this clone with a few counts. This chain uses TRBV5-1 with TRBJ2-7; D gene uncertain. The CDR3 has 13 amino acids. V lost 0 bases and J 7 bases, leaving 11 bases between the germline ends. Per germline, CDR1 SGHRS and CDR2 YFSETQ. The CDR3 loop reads CASSLDGLGEQYF. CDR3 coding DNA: TGCGCCAGCAGCTTGGACGGGTTGGGGGAGCAGTACTTC.

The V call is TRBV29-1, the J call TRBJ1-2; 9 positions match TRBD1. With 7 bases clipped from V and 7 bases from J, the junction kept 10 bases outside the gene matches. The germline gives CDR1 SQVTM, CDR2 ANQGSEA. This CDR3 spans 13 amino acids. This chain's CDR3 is CSAGDRGKGGYTF. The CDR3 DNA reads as TGCAGCGCCGGTGACAGGGGGAAGGGTGGCTACACCTTC.

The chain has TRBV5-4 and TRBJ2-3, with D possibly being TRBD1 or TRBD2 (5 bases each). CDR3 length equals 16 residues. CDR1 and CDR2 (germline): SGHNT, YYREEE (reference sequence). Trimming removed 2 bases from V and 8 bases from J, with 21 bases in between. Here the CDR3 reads CASSFYGTRQSVTQYF. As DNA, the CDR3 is TGTGCCAGCAGCTTCTACGGGACGAGACAATCCGTTACGCAGTATTTT.

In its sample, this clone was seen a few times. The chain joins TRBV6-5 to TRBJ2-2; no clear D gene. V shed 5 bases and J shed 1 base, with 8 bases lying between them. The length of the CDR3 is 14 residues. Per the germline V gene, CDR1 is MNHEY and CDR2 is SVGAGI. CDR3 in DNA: TGTGCCAGCAGTGCTACACTGAACACCGGGGAGCTGTTTTTT. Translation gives CASSATLNTGELFF.

CDR3 DNA: TGTGCCTGGAGTTCCCGTTACGAGCAGTACTTC. It is translated as CAWSSRYEQYF. The chain has TRBV30 and TRBJ2-7; D gene uncertain. CDR1 is GTSNPN and CDR2 is SVGIG in the germline V gene (reference sequence). The CDR3 has 11 amino acids. Trimming removed 2 bases from V and 4 bases from J, with 6 bases in between.

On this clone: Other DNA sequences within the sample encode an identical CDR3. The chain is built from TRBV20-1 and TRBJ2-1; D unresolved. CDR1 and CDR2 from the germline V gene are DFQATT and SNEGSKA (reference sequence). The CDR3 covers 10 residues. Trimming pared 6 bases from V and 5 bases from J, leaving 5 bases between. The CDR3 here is CSAPDNEQFF. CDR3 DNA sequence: TGCAGTGCCCCCGACAATGAGCAGTTCTTC.

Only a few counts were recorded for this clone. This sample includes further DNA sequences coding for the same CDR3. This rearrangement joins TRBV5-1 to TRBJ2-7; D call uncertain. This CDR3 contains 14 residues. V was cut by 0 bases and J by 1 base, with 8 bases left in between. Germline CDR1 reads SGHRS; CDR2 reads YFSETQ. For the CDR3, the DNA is TGCGCCAGCAGCTTGGGTGCAGGTTCCTACGAGCAGTACTTC. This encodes CASSLGAGSYEQYF.

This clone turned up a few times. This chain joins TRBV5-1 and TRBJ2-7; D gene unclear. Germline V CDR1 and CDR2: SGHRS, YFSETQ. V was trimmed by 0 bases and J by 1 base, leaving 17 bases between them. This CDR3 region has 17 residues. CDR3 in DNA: TGCGCCAGCAGCTTGGCGGGTGGTGGGCCGGAATCCTACGAGCAGTACTTC. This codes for CASSLAGGGPESYEQYF.

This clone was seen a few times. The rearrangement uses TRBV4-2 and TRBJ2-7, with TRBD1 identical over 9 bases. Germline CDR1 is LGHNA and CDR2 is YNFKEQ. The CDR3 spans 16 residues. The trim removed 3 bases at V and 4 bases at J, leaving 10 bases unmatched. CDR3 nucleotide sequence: TGTGCCAGCAGCCAGGGAAACCGGGACAGGGTGTACGAGCAGTACTTC. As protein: CASSQGNRDRVYEQYF.

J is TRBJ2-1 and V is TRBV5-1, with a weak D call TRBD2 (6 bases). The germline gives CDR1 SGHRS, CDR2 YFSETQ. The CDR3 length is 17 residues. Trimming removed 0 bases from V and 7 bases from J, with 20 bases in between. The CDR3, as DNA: TGCGCCAGCAGCTTGGGCTTAAGGAGGGGATCGGAGAATGAGCAGTTCTTC. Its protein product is CASSLGLRRGSENEQFF.

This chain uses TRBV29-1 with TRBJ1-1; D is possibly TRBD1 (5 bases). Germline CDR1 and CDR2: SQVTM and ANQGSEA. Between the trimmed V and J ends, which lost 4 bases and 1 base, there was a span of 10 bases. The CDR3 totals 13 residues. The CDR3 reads CSVAVGANTEAFF. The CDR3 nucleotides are TGCAGCGTTGCTGTAGGGGCGAACACTGAAGCTTTCTTT. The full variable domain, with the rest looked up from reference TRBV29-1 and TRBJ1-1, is SAVISQKPSRDICQRGTSLTIQCQVDSQVTMMFWYRQQPGQSLTLIATANQGSEATYESGFVIDKFPISRPNLTFSTLTVSNMSPEDSSIYLCSVAVGANTEAFFGQGTRLTVV.

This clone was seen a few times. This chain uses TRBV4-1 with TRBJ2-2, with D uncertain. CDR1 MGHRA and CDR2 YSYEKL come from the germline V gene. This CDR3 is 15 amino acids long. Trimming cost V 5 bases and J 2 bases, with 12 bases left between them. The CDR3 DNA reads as TGCGCCAGCAGCATCCCGGGCCACAACACCGGGGAGCTGTTTTTT. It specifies CASSIPGHNTGELFF.

The CDR3 sequence is CASSTFRGQGGNEQFF. DNA of the CDR3: TGCGCCAGCAGTACGTTTCGGGGACAGGGTGGCAATGAGCAGTTCTTC. This chain uses TRBV5-1 with TRBJ2-1; 9 nucleotides agree with TRBD1. Germline V CDR1 and CDR2: SGHRS, YFSETQ. The CDR3 runs to 16 residues. With V trimmed by 5 bases and J by 6 bases, 12 bases remained unmatched.

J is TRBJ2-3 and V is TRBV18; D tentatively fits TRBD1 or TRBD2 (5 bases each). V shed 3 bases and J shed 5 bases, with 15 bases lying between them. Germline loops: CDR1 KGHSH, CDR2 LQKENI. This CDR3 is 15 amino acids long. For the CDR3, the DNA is TGTGCCAGCTCACCTCCCGGGACCCGAGGAGATACGCAGTATTTT. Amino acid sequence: CASSPPGTRGDTQYF.

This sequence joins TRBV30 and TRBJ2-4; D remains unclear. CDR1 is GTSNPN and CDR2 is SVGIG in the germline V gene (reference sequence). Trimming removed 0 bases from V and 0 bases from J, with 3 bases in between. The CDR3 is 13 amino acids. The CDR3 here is CAWSVVAKNIQYF. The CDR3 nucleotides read TGTGCCTGGAGTGTAGTAGCCAAAAACATTCAGTACTTC.

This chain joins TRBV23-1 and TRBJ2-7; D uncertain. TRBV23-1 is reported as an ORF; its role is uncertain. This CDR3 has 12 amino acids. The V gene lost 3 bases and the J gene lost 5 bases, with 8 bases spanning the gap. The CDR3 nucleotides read TGCGCCAGCAGTCATGCCCTGGACGAGCAGTACTTC. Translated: CASSHALDEQYF.

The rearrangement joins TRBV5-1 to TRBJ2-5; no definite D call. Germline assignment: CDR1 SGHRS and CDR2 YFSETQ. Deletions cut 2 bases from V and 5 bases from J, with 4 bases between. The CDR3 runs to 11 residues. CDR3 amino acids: CASSFTETQYF. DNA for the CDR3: TGCGCCAGCAGCTTCACTGAGACCCAGTACTTC.

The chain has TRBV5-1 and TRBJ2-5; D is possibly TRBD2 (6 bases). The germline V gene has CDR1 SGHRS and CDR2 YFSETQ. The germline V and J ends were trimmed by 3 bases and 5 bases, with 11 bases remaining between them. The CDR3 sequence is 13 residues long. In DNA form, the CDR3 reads TGCGCCAGCAGCTCGACTAGTTTGGAGACCCAGTACTTC. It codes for CASSSTSLETQYF.